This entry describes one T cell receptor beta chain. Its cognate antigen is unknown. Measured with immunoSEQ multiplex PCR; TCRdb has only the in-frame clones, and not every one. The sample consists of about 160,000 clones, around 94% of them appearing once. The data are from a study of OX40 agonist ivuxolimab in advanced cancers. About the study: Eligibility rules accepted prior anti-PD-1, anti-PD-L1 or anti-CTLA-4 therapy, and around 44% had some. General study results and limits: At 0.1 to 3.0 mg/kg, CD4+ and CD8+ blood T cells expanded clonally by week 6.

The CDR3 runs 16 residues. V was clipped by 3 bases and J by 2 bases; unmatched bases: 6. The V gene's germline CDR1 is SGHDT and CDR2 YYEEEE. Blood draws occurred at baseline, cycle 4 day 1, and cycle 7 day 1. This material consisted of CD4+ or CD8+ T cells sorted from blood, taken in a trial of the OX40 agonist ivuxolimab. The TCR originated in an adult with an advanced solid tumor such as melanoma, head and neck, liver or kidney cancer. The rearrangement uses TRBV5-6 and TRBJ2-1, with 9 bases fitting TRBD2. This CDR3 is CASSSRAGGPYNEQFF. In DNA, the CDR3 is TGTGCCAGCAGCTCGCGGGCGGGAGGGCCCTACAATGAGCAGTTCTTC. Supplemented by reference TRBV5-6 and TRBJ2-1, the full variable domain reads DAGVTQSPTHLIKTRGQQVTLRCSPKSGHDTVSWYQQALGQGPQFIFQYYEEEERQRGNFPDRFSGHQFPNYSSELNVNALLLGDSALYLCASSSRAGGPYNEQFFGPGTRLTVL.